This T cell receptor (beta chain) derives from a study of CD8 T cells in Susac syndrome. About the study: Patients with Susac syndrome were therapy-naive, on corticosteroids, or on intravenous immunoglobulin alone at the time that blood was drawn.

Trimming removed 8 bases from V and 7 bases from J, with 11 bases in between. The germline V gene encodes CDR1 LGHNA and CDR2 YNFKEQ. The CDR3 extends over 11 amino acids. The RNA input was about 0.45 to 1 ug, and it was reverse transcribed with random hexamers. TCR beta CDR3 was amplified by immunoSEQ multiplex PCR. This amplification extended across 54 Vbeta and 13 Jbeta segments. Using its own MiXCR run on the immunoSEQ multiplex PCR reads, TCRdb lists one record per CDR3 protein. The sample carries some 130,000 distinct CDR3 sequences, approximately 95% recorded once. The clonotype was recovered from a human donor with Susac syndrome. Sequencing was performed on CD8+ T cells from PBMCs. V and J are TRBV4-2 and TRBJ1-2, with no clear D. The CDR3 here is CASGQGGGYTF. The DNA for the CDR3 is TGTGCCAGCGGGCAAGGCGGTGGCTACACCTTC.